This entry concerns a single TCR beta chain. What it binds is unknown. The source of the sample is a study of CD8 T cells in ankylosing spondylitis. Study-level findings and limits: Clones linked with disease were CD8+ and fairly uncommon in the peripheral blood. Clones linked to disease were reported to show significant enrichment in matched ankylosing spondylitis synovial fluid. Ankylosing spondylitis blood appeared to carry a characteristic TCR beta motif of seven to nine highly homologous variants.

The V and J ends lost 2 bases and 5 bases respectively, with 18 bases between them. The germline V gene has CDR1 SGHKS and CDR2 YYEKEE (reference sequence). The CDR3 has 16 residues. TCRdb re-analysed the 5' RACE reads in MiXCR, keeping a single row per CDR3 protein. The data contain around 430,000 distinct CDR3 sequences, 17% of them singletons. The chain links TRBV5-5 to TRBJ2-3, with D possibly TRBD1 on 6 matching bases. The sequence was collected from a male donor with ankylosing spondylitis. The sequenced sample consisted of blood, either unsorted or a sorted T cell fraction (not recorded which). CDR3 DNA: TGTGCCAGCAGCTTCTCTTTCAACAGGGCGAGAGATACGCAGTATTTT. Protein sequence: CASSFSFNRARDTQYF. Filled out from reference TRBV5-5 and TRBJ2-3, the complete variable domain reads DAGVTQSPTHLIKTRGQQVTLRCSPISGHKSVSWYQQVLGQGPQFIFQYYEKEERGRGNFPDRFSARQFPNYSSELNVNALLLGDSALYLCASSFSFNRARDTQYFGPGTRLTVL.